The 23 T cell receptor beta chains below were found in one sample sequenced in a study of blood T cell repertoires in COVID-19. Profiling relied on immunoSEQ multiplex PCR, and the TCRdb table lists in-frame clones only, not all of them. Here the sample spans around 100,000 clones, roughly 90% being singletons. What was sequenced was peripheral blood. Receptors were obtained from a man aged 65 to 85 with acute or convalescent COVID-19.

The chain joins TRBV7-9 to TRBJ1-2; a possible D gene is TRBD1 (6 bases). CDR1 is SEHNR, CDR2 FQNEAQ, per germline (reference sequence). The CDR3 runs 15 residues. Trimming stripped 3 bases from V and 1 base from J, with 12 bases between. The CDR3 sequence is CASSFGGAVNYGYTF. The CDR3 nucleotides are TGTGCCAGCAGCTTTGGGGGGGCCGTTAACTATGGCTACACCTTC.

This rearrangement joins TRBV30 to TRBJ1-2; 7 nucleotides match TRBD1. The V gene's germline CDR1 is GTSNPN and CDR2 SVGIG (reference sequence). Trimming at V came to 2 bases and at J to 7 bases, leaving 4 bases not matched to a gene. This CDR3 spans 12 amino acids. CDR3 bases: TGTGCCTGGAGTCTGCAGGGGGGTGGCTACACCTTC. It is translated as CAWSLQGGGYTF.

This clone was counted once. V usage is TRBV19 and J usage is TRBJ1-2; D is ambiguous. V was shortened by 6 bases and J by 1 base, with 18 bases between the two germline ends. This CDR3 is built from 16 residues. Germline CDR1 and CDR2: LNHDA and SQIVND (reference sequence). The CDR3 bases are TGTGCCAGTAGCACAGACGGCACCAATTTTAACTATGGCTACACCTTC. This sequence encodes CASSTDGTNFNYGYTF.

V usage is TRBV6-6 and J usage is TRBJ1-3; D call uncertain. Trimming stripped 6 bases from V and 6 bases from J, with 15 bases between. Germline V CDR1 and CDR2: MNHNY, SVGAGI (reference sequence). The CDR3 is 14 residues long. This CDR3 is CASSPGFRINTIYF. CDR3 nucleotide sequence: TGTGCCAGCAGCCCCGGGTTTCGCATAAACACCATATATTTT.

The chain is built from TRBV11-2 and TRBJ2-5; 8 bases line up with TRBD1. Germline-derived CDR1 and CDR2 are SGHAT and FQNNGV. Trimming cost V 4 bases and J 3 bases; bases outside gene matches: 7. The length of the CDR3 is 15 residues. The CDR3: CASSSGDRTEETQYF. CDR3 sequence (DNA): TGTGCCAGCAGCTCCGGGGACAGGACAGAAGAGACCCAGTACTTC.

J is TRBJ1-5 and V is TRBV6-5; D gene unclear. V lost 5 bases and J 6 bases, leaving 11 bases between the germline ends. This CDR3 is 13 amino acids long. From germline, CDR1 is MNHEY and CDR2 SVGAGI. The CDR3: CASSQNPVQPQHF. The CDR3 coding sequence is TGTGCCAGCAGTCAAAACCCGGTTCAGCCCCAGCATTTT.

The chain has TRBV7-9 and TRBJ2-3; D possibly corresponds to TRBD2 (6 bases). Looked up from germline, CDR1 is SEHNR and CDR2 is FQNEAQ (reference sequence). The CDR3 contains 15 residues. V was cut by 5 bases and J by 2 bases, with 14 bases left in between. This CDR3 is CASSLRDSLTDTQYF. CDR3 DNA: TGTGCCAGCAGCCTCCGGGACTCCCTCACAGATACGCAGTATTTT.

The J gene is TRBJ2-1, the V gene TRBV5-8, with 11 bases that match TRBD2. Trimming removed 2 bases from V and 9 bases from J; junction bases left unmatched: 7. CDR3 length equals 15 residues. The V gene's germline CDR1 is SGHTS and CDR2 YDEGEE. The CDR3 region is CASSLSGTSGLEQFF. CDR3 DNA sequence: TGTGCCAGCAGCTTATCCGGGACTAGCGGCCTTGAGCAGTTCTTC.

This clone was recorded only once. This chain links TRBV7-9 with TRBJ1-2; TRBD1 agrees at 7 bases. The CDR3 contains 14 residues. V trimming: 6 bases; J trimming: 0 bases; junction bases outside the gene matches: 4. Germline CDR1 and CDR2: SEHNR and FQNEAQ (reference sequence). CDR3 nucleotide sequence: TGTGCCAGCAGGGGACAGTTCACTAACTATGGCTACACCTTC. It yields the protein CASRGQFTNYGYTF. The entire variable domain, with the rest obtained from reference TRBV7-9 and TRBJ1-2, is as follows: DTGVSQNPRHKITKRGQNVTFRCDPISEHNRLYWYRQTLGQGPEFLTYFQNEAQLEKSRLLSDRFSAERPKGSFSTLEIQRTEQGDSAMYLCASRGQFTNYGYTFGSGTRLTVV.

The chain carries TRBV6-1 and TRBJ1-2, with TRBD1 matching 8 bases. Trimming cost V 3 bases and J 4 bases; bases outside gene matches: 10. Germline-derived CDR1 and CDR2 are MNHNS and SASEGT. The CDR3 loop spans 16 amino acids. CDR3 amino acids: CASSETQGAESYGYTF. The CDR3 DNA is TGTGCCAGCAGTGAGACCCAGGGGGCTGAGAGCTATGGCTACACCTTC.

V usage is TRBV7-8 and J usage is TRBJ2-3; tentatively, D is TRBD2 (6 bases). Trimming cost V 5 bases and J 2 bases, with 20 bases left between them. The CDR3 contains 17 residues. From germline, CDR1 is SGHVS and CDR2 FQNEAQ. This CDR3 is CASSPLGGSALTDTQYF. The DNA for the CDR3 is TGTGCCAGCAGCCCATTAGGAGGGTCAGCCCTCACAGATACGCAGTATTTT. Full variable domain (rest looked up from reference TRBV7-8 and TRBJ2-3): GAGVSQSPRYKVAKRGQDVALRCDPISGHVSLFWYQQALGQGPEFLTYFQNEAQLDKSGLPSDRFFAERPEGSVSTLKIQRTQQEDSAVYLCASSPLGGSALTDTQYFGPGTRLTVL.

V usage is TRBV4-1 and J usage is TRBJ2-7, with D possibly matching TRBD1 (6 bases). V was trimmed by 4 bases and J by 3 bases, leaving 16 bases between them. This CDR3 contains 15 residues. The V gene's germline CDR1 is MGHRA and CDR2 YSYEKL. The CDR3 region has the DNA TGCGCCAGCAGCCCATCGACAGGTTCAAACTACGAGCAGTACTTC. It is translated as CASSPSTGSNYEQYF.

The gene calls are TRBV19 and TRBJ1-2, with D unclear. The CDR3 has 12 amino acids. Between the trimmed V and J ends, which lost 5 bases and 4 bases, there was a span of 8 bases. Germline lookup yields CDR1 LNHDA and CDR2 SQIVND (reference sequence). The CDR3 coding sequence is TGTGCCAGTAGTGAACAGTTCTATGGCTACACCTTC. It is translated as CASSEQFYGYTF.

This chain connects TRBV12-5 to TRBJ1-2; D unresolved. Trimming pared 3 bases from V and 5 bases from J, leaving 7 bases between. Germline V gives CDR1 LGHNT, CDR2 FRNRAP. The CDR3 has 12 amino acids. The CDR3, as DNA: TGTGCTAGTGGTTTATCCCCTTATGGCTACACCTTC. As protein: CASGLSPYGYTF.

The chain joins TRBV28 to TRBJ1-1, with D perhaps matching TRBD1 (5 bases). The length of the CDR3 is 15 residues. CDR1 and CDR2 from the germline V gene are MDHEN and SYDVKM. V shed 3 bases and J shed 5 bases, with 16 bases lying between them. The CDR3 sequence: CASSFQVGGVTEAFF. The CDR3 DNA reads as TGTGCCAGCAGTTTTCAGGTTGGGGGGGTAACTGAAGCTTTCTTT.

The CDR3 is CAWSPPGGSLYEQYF. The CDR3 bases are TGTGCCTGGAGTCCACCGGGGGGCTCACTCTACGAGCAGTACTTC. This chain joins TRBV30 and TRBJ2-7, with D possibly being TRBD2 (7 bases). Germline V gene lookup returns CDR1 GTSNPN and CDR2 SVGIG (reference sequence). V lost 2 bases to trimming and J lost 3 bases, with 17 bases between them. The CDR3 sequence is 15 residues long.

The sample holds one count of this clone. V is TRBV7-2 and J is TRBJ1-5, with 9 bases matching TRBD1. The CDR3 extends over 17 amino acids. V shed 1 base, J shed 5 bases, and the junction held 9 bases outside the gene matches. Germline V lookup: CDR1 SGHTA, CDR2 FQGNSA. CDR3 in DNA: TGTGCCAGCAGCTTAGTCGGGGGACAGGGTTCATATCAGCCCCAGCATTTT. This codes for CASSLVGGQGSYQPQHF.

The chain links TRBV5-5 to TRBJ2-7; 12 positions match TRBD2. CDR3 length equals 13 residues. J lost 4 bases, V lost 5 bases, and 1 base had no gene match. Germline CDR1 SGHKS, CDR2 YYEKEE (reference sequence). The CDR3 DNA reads TGTGCCAGCAGAACTAGCGGGAGGTACGAGCAGTACTTC. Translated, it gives CASRTSGRYEQYF.

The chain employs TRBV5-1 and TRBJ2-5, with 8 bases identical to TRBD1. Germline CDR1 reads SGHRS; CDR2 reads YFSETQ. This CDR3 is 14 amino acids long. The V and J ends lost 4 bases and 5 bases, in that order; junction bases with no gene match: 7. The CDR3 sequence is CASSPGQGKETQYF. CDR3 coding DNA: TGCGCCAGCAGCCCTGGACAGGGAAAGGAGACCCAGTACTTC.

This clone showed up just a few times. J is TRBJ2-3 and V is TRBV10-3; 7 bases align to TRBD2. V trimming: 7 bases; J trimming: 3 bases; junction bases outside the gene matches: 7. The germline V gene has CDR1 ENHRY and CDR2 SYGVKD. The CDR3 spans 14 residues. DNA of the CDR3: TGTGCCATCATGGGGGACTACGGTACAGATACGCAGTATTTT. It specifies CAIMGDYGTDTQYF.

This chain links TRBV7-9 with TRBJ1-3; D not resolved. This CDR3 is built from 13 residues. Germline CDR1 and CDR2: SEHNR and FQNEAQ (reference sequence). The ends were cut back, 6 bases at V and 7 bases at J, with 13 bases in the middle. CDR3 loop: CASREGTGNTIYF. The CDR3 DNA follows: TGTGCCAGCAGGGAGGGAACGGGGAACACCATATATTTT.

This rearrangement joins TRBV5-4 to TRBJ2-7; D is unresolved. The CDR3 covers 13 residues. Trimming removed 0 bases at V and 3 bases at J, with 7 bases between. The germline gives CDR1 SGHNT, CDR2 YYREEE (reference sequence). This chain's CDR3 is CASSLAGYYEQYF. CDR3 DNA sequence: TGTGCCAGCAGCTTGGCGGGTTACTACGAGCAGTACTTC.

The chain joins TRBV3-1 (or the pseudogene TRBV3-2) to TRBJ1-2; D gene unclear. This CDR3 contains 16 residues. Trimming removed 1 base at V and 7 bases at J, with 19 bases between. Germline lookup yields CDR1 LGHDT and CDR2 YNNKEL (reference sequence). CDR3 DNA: TGTGCCAGCAGCCAAGGGATTTTTGAGGGTCTTGGTGGCTACACCTTC. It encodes CASSQGIFEGLGGYTF.